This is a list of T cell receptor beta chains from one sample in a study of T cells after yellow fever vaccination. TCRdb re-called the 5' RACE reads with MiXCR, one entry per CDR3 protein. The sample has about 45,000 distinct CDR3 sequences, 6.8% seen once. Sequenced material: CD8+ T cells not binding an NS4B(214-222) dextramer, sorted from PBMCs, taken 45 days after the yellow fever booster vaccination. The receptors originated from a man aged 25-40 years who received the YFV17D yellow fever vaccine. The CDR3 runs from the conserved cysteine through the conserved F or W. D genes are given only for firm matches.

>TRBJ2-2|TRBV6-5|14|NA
CASSYQGNTGELFF
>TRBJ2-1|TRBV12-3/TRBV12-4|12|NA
CASRTPNNEQFF
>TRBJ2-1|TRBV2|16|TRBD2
CASRPGLAALYNEQFF
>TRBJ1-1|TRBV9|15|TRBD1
CASSTSDRARTEAFF
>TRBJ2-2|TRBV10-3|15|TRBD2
CAIRGLAGDTGELFF
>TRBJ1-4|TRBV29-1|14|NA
CSVTHEAGTEKLFF
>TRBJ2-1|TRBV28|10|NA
CASSLNEQFF
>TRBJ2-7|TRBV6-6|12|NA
CASRASVYEQYF
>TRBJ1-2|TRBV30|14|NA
CAWSVTGGAYGYTF
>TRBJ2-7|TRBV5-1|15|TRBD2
CASSPGTSGVYEQYF
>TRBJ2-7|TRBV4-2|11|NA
CASSQGAEQYF
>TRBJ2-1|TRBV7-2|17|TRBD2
CASSLWRETSGYNEQFF
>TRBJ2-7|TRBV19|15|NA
CASSIGYGVHYEQYF
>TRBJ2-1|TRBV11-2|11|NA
CASSLFGEQFF
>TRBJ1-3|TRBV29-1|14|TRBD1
CSVLTGGSGNTIYF
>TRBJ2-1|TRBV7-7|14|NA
CASSLGGRNNEQFF
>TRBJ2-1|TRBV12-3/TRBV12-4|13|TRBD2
CASGTSDYNEQFF
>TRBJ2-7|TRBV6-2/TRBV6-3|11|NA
CASTPGYEQYF
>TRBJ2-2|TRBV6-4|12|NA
CASSDSAGELFF
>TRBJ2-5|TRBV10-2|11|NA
CASRSQMTQYF
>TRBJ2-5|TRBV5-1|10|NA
CASLGETQYF
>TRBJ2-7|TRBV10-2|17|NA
CASSARDPRNPSYEQYF
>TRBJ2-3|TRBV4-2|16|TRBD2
CASSQDIAGGPDTQYF
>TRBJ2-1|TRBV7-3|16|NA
CASSYGGQRRVDEQFF
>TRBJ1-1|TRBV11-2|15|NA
CASSLVERLNTEAFF
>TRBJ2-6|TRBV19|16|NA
CASSIIAGAGANVLTF
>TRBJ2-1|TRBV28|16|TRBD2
CASSLEPGLADNEQFF
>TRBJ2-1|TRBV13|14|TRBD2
CASSPGLGADEQFF
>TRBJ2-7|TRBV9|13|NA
CASSGPREGKQYF
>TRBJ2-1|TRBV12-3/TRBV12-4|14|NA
CASNSGSRGGEQFF
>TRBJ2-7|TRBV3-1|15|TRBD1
CASSQDGQGSYEQYF
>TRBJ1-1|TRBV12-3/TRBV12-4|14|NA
CASSPLSVNTEAFF
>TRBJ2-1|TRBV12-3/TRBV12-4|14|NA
CASSLPGSYNEQFF
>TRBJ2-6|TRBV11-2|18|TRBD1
CASSLVPGQSGGANVLTF
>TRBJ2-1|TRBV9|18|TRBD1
CASSVEGAGRSSYNEQFF
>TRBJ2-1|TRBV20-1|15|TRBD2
CSARQIGTSIYEQFF
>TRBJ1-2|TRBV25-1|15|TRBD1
CASSEYGQGRDGYTF
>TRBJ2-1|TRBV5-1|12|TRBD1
CASRRTGDEQFF